Sequencing of this T cell receptor beta chain was carried out in a study of blood T cell repertoires in COVID-19. Across the study: The United States, Italy and Spain supplied acute and convalescent COVID-19 samples.

Original processing notes: Amplification with reference gene primers provided the estimates of nucleated cell counts. Using immunoSEQ multiplex PCR, the repertoire was profiled, and TCRdb retains in-frame clones only, with some absent. That table gives V, J and clone size, and the DNA gave D and trimming. This table holds about 38,000 clones, around 90% found once. Enrollment of patients from Seattle took place during active infection, with longitudinal follow-up. The J segment lost 0 bases and the V segment lost 0 bases, leaving 6 bases of the junction unmatched. Per germline, CDR1 SGHTS and CDR2 YDEGEE. This CDR3 contains 17 residues.

Sequencing was done on a sample of peripheral blood. V gene TRBV5-8 combines with J gene TRBJ1-3; 7 positions match TRBD1. This receptor was taken from a man between 60 and 70 years old with COVID-19, enrolled during active disease. In DNA form, the CDR3 reads TGTGCCAGCAGCTTGGGAGGGGGCGCTGGCTCTGGAAACACCATATATTTT. The encoded protein is CASSLGGGAGSGNTIYF.